Below, 9 T cell receptor beta chains from the same sample are listed, as sequenced in a study of blood T cells in healthy people across ages. A second PCR, run for roughly 7 to 12 cycles, used a sample-barcoded 5' primer plus a J-beta primer mix. TCRdb ran MiXCR on the 5' RACE reads and lists one entry per CDR3 protein. This table holds about 1.1 million distinct CDR3 sequences, 35% to 40% found once. Sequenced input: blood. Every receptor here comes from a man in his late teens or twenties in good health.

In DNA, the CDR3 is TGTGCCAGCAGCCCGACAGGGGAGAACGAGCAGTACTTC. Its translation: CASSPTGENEQYF. The chain recombines TRBV14 with TRBJ2-7; TRBD1 agrees at 8 bases. Losses at the gene ends were 4 bases for V and 5 bases for J; bases not matched to a gene: 4. CDR3 length: 13 residues. Germline lookup yields CDR1 SGHDN and CDR2 FVKESK.

This clonotype was detected a few times. V is TRBV6-6 and J is TRBJ2-1; TRBD1 aligns across 8 bases. V lost 5 bases to trimming and J lost 6 bases; unmatched junction nucleotides: 6. The CDR3 extends over 14 amino acids. Per the germline V gene, CDR1 is MNHNY and CDR2 is SVGAGI (reference sequence). The DNA for the CDR3 is TGTGCCAGCAGTATCGGACAGGGCTCCAATGAGCAGTTCTTC. Its translation: CASSIGQGSNEQFF.

A few counts support this clonotype. The rearrangement joins TRBV28 to TRBJ1-4; no reliable D call. This CDR3 spans 15 amino acids. From germline, CDR1 is MDHEN and CDR2 SYDVKM. V was trimmed by 5 bases and J by 3 bases, leaving 13 bases between them. The CDR3 protein is CASSPHSTPNEKLFF. The CDR3 DNA follows: TGTGCCAGCAGTCCCCATTCGACACCTAATGAAAAACTGTTTTTT.

V gene TRBV9 combines with J gene TRBJ2-3; 7 bases are shared with TRBD1. The V gene end was trimmed by 0 bases and the J gene end by 3 bases; junction bases not matched to a gene: 4. The CDR3 extends over 15 amino acids. Germline CDR1 is SGDLS and CDR2 is YYNGEE. The chain's CDR3 is CASSVEQGWTDTQYF. CDR3 DNA: TGTGCCAGCAGCGTAGAACAGGGGTGGACAGATACGCAGTATTTT.

This chain links TRBV9 with TRBJ1-2; no definite D call. Germline-derived CDR1 and CDR2 are SGDLS and YYNGEE. Trimming stripped 5 bases from V and 13 bases from J, with 6 bases between. The CDR3 is 8 residues long. The CDR3: CASSPGTF. The CDR3 DNA reads as TGTGCCAGCAGTCCGGGCACCTTC. The complete variable domain, with remaining parts taken from reference TRBV9 and TRBJ1-2, reads DSGVTQTPKHLITATGQRVTLRCSPRSGDLSVYWYQQSLDQGLQFLIQYYNGEERAKGNILERFSAQQFPDLHSELNLSSLELGDSALYFCASSPGTFGSGTRLTVV.

This chain joins TRBV2 and TRBJ2-3, with 7 bases matching TRBD2. With V trimmed by 3 bases and J by 7 bases, 10 bases remained unmatched. This CDR3 spans 15 amino acids. CDR1 is SNHLY, CDR2 FYNNEI, per germline. Here the CDR3 DNA reads TGTGCCAGCAGTGAGGAGGGACTACAAGCGCATACGCAGTATTTT. It is translated as CASSEEGLQAHTQYF.

The chain joins TRBV5-1 to TRBJ1-4, with no clear D. This CDR3 comprises 15 residues. The V and J ends lost 4 bases and 0 bases respectively, with 10 bases between them. Looked up from germline, CDR1 is SGHRS and CDR2 is YFSETQ. This chain's CDR3 is CASSDTRATNEKLFF. In nucleotides, the CDR3 is TGCGCCAGCAGCGATACTAGGGCAACTAATGAAAAACTGTTTTTT.

The rearrangement links TRBV18 to TRBJ1-1; no clear D. Deletions cut 3 bases from V and 2 bases from J, with 10 bases between. CDR1 is KGHSH and CDR2 is LQKENI in the germline V gene. CDR3 length: 14 amino acids. CDR3 protein: CASSPEDLNTEAFF. DNA for the CDR3: TGTGCCAGCTCACCGGAGGACCTAAACACTGAAGCTTTCTTT.

This clonotype has just a few counts. This sequence joins TRBV5-6 and TRBJ1-2, with 7 positions matching TRBD1. J was trimmed by 4 bases and V by 4 bases; bases with no gene match: 7. CDR1 and CDR2 from the germline V gene are SGHDT and YYEEEE. This CDR3 has 14 amino acids. The CDR3 coding sequence is TGTGCCAGCAGCACGGGACAGTCGTTCTATGGCTACACCTTC. Encoded protein: CASSTGQSFYGYTF.